The clone carrying this T cell receptor beta chain was counted between two and nine times. Its antigen is unidentified. After constant-region reverse-primer amplification, full-length variable regions underwent semi-nested PCR with Nested Universal Primer A. Each CDR3 protein is one row after TCRdb ran MiXCR on the 5' RACE reads. The sample records over 40,000 distinct CDR3 sequences, over 20% being singletons. Trimming cost V 0 bases and J 4 bases; bases outside gene matches: 6. Germline CDR1 reads SGDLS; CDR2 reads YYNGEE. This CDR3 region has 15 residues. The sorted Tregs were CD4+CD25+CD127-/low cells. Findings and limits, study-wide: Whole repertoires were not studied in the larger cohort, only one V-J beta rearrangement. Greatest tumor Treg TCR overlap was with tumor naive CD4+ cells.

The V gene is TRBV9, the J gene TRBJ2-7, with 8 bases that match TRBD2. Sequencing used Tregs sorted from a lymph node. This TCR derives from a female donor with breast cancer. CDR3 nucleotide sequence: TGTGCCAGCAGCGTAGGTGGTAGCGGGAATTACGAGCAGTACTTC. This sequence encodes CASSVGGSGNYEQYF.